The next 6 T cell receptor beta chains were all read from a single sample in a study of blood T cell repertoires in COVID-19. The table came from immunoSEQ multiplex PCR; TCRdb's copy has only in-frame clones and leaves some out. The repertoire holds roughly 70,000 clones, with around 90% as singletons. The specimen was peripheral blood. The source of these receptors is a human donor with active COVID-19. The donor label of this sample is uncertain.

V is TRBV5-1 and J is TRBJ1-1; D perhaps matches TRBD1 (6 bases). The germline V gene has CDR1 SGHRS and CDR2 YFSETQ. The CDR3 spans 13 residues. V was pared by 6 bases and J by 1 base, with 10 bases between. The DNA for the CDR3 is TGCGCCAGCACCGAGACAGGGAACACTGAAGCTTTCTTT. Translated, it gives CASTETGNTEAFF.

This chain links TRBV7-2 with TRBJ1-5; tentatively, D is TRBD1 (6 bases). V was clipped by 0 bases and J by 4 bases, with 10 bases between them. The V gene's germline CDR1 is SGHTA and CDR2 FQGNSA. The CDR3 extends over 15 amino acids. In DNA, the CDR3 is TGTGCCAGCAGCTTAGCTGCGACAGGTAATCAGCCCCAGCATTTT. As protein: CASSLAATGNQPQHF. Filled out from reference TRBV7-2 and TRBJ1-5, the complete variable domain reads GAGVSQSPSNKVTEKGKDVELRCDPISGHTALYWYRQSLGQGLEFLIYFQGNSAPDKSGLPSDRFSAERTGGSVSTLTIQRTQQEDSAVYLCASSLAATGNQPQHFGDGTRLSIL.

V gene TRBV3-1 (or the pseudogene TRBV3-2) combines with J gene TRBJ2-1, with D maybe TRBD1 (5 bases). The CDR3 contains 17 residues. The germline gives CDR1 LGHDT, CDR2 YNNKEL (reference sequence). Trimming pared 6 bases from V and 4 bases from J, leaving 22 bases between. The CDR3 region has the DNA TGTGCCAGCAGTCTCGAAAGCCTCAGGGTAGAGTACAATGAGCAGTTCTTC. It translates to CASSLESLRVEYNEQFF.

The count of this clone is one. The chain carries TRBV6-4 and TRBJ2-7; 7 nucleotides line up with TRBD2. Germline lookup yields CDR1 MRHNA and CDR2 SNTAGT. V dropped 5 bases and J dropped 7; count of bases not matched to a gene: 8. CDR3 length: 13 amino acids. The CDR3 is CASSSLAVGEQYF. The DNA of the CDR3 is TGTGCCAGCAGTAGCCTAGCGGTCGGGGAGCAGTACTTC.

CDR3 nucleotide sequence: TGTGCCAGCAGCCAAGAAGGACTCCGCACAGATACGCAGTATTTT. Its protein product is CASSQEGLRTDTQYF. The chain employs TRBV4-2 and TRBJ2-3; TRBD2 might be the D (5 bases). This CDR3 is built from 15 residues. From germline, CDR1 is LGHNA and CDR2 YNFKEQ. V lost 0 bases and J lost 1, with 8 bases in between.

The CDR3 region has the DNA TGTGCCAGCAGCTTAGGGGTTCGTGCCGGGGGGGGTGAAGCTTTCTTT. Protein: CASSLGVRAGGGEAFF. The chain carries TRBV7-8 and TRBJ1-1, with D possibly being TRBD1 (5 bases). This CDR3 contains 16 residues. CDR1 is SGHVS, CDR2 FQNEAQ, per germline. V dropped 1 base and J dropped 7 bases, with 19 bases sitting between them.